A selection of T cell receptor beta chains follows, all from one sample in a study of T-cell memory formation after mild COVID-19. TCRdb called the 5' RACE reads again in MiXCR, with one record for every CDR3 protein. This table holds 470,000 or so distinct CDR3 sequences, about 23% found once. Sequenced material: PBMCs or a T cell subset sorted from them (not recorded which). Every receptor here comes from an adult woman who had mild COVID-19 (a few samples of this study predate the infection). Cell type and time point are not known. Each CDR3 is given with its conserved first and last residue. A D gene is named only where the DNA matches it firmly. Size is omitted from some rows. Given values are once, few, many or a class for expanded clones.

15 | TRBD1 | TRBJ2-2 | - | TRBV7-7 | CASRPGQGSPGELFF | TGTGCCAGCCGGCCGGGACAGGGCTCGCCCGGGGAGCTGTTTTTT
18 | TRBD2 | TRBJ2-3 | few | TRBV5-1 | CASSYAYLAGGPADTQYF | TGCGCCAGCAGCTACGCCTATTTAGCGGGGGGGCCGGCAGATACGCAGTATTTT
15 | - | TRBJ2-4 | few | TRBV9 | CASSVGSGGINIQYF | TGTGCCAGCAGCGTAGGATCAGGGGGGATAAACATTCAGTACTTC
16 | TRBD2 | TRBJ2-1 | few | TRBV7-3 | CASSPYSGMSYNEQFF | TGTGCCAGCAGCCCCTATAGCGGGATGTCCTACAATGAGCAGTTCTTC
16 | - | TRBJ1-5 | - | TRBV4-1 | CASSQGTPLANQPQHF | TGCGCCAGCAGCCAGGGGACCCCCTTGGCAAATCAGCCCCAGCATTTT
13 | - | TRBJ2-5 | - | TRBV21-1 | CASVCRTEETQYF | TGTGCCAGCGTTTGTAGGACAGAAGAGACCCAGTACTTC
15 | - | TRBJ2-7 | few | TRBV4-1 | CASSQGGIGSYEQYF | TGCGCCAGCAGCCAAGGGGGGATAGGCTCCTACGAGCAGTACTTC
16 | - | TRBJ1-5 | - | TRBV28 | CASSSGGAIGNQPQHF | TGTGCCAGCAGTTCTGGGGGAGCGATCGGCAATCAGCCCCAGCATTTT
14 | - | TRBJ1-5 | - | TRBV20-1 | CSAKKSLVNQPQHF | TGCAGTGCTAAAAAGTCCCTCGTCAATCAGCCCCAGCATTTT
15 | - | TRBJ2-7 | - | TRBV9 | CASSPRLSSNYEQYF | TGTGCCAGCAGCCCCCGGTTGAGTAGCAACTACGAGCAGTACTTC
14 | TRBD1 | TRBJ1-1 | - | TRBV6-4 | CASRRQGGVTEAFF | TGTGCCAGCAGAAGACAGGGTGGGGTCACTGAAGCTTTCTTT
14 | TRBD1 | TRBJ1-1 | - | TRBV18 | CASSAGTVRTEAFF | TGTGCCAGCTCAGCCGGGACAGTACGCACTGAAGCTTTCTTT
15 | TRBD2 | TRBJ2-3 | - | TRBV5-1 | CASSFGTSGADTQYF | TGCGCCAGCAGCTTCGGGACTAGCGGTGCAGATACGCAGTATTTT
15 | - | TRBJ1-6 | few | TRBV12-3/TRBV12-4 | CASTQIAGYSSPLHF | TGTGCCAGCACCCAAATTGCGGGGTACAGTTCACCCCTCCACTTT
14 | - | TRBJ1-1 | - | TRBV3-1 | CASSRLPALTEAFF | TGTGCCAGCAGCCGACTGCCCGCGCTCACTGAAGCTTTCTTT
16 | - | TRBJ2-7 | - | TRBV4-1 | CASSQALPGSSYEQYF | TGCGCCAGCAGCCAAGCCCTACCGGGCAGCTCCTACGAGCAGTACTTC
15 | - | TRBJ2-1 | - | TRBV20-1 | CSARGSHHSYNEQFF | TGCAGTGCTAGGGGGAGCCATCATTCCTACAATGAGCAGTTCTTC
17 | TRBD1 | TRBJ1-4 | few | TRBV20-1 | CSARGGQEAYFNEKLFF | TGCAGTGCTAGAGGGGGACAGGAGGCATACTTTAATGAAAAACTGTTTTTT
14 | - | TRBJ1-2 | - | TRBV2 | CASIGSGPNYGYTF | TGTGCCAGCATTGGATCAGGGCCTAACTATGGCTACACCTTC
14 | - | TRBJ2-3 | - | TRBV27 | CASRLAIVSDTQYF | TGTGCCAGCAGACTAGCAATAGTTTCAGATACGCAGTATTTT
14 | TRBD1 | TRBJ1-5 | few | TRBV12-3/TRBV12-4 | CASSGQGRIKPQHF | TGTGCCAGCAGCGGACAGGGTAGAATCAAGCCCCAGCATTTT
15 | - | TRBJ2-1 | - | TRBV12-3/TRBV12-4 | CASTPGGYGGWEQFF | TGTGCCAGCACCCCAGGGGGGTACGGCGGGTGGGAGCAGTTCTTC
14 | TRBD2 | TRBJ2-7 | - | TRBV6-6 | CASSPPVAGYEQYF | TGTGCCAGCAGCCCCCCGGTAGCGGGGTACGAGCAGTACTTC
14 | - | TRBJ2-7 | - | TRBV21-1 | CASSKGQSSYEQYF | TGTGCCAGCAGCAAAGGGCAGAGCTCCTACGAGCAGTACTTC
16 | TRBD1 | TRBJ2-3 | few | TRBV7-9 | CASSPGTGGWTDTQYF | TGTGCCAGCAGCCCAGGGACAGGGGGCTGGACAGATACGCAGTATTTT
19 | TRBD2 | TRBJ2-1 | many | TRBV12-3/TRBV12-4 | CASSRRTSGRVNSYNEQFF | TGTGCCAGCAGTCGAAGGACTAGCGGGAGGGTTAACTCCTACAATGAGCAGTTCTTC
15 | - | TRBJ2-6 | - | TRBV4-3 | CASSQGPGGANVLTF | TGCGCCAGCAGCCAGGGTCCGGGTGGGGCCAACGTCCTGACTTTC
15 | - | TRBJ2-1 | - | TRBV5-1 | CASSLAGLDYNEQFF | TGCGCCAGCAGCTTGGCTGGACTGGACTACAATGAGCAGTTCTTC
15 | TRBD2 | TRBJ2-3 | many | TRBV14 | CASSWSGSFGDTQYF | TGTGCCAGCAGCTGGAGCGGGAGCTTTGGAGATACGCAGTATTTT
14 | - | TRBJ2-1 | few | TRBV5-6 | CASSLGEASNEQFF | TGTGCCAGCAGCTTGGGAGAGGCCAGCAATGAGCAGTTCTTC
14 | - | TRBJ2-3 | few | TRBV18 | CASSPGTPAGSQYF | TGTGCCAGCTCACCAGGGACCCCCGCCGGATCGCAGTATTTT
14 | - | TRBJ2-7 | - | TRBV5-1 | CASSSTVGIYEQYF | TGCGCCAGCAGTTCGACAGTGGGAATCTACGAGCAGTACTTC
16 | TRBD2 | TRBJ2-1 | - | TRBV7-3 | CASSPHLAGGPDEQFF | TGTGCCAGCAGCCCCCATCTAGCGGGAGGGCCCGATGAGCAGTTCTTC
14 | - | TRBJ2-2 | few | TRBV12-3/TRBV12-4 | CASSFTRERGELFF | TGTGCCAGCAGTTTTACTCGGGAGCGGGGGGAGCTGTTTTTT
14 | - | TRBJ1-4 | - | TRBV9 | CASSTSGRIEKLFF | TGTGCCAGCAGCACCAGTGGGCGTATTGAAAAACTGTTTTTT
16 | - | TRBJ2-2 | many | TRBV12-3/TRBV12-4 | CASSPPRTRDTGELFF | TGTGCCAGCAGCCCCCCTCGGACGAGGGACACCGGGGAGCTGTTTTTT
17 | - | TRBJ1-6 | few | TRBV5-1 | CASSPELRTVYNSPLHF | TGCGCCAGCAGCCCGGAACTTCGGACAGTTTATAATTCACCCCTCCACTTT
14 | - | TRBJ1-2 | - | TRBV20-1 | CSAPQSGRIYGYTF | TGCAGTGCTCCCCAAAGTGGGCGGATCTATGGCTACACCTTC
14 | TRBD1 | TRBJ2-3 | - | TRBV29-1 | CSVEAGQATDTQYF | TGCAGCGTTGAGGCAGGACAGGCCACAGATACGCAGTATTTT
16 | - | TRBJ2-5 | - | TRBV7-6 | CASSSQPIRGGETQYF | TGTGCCAGCAGCTCTCAACCGATAAGGGGCGGAGAGACCCAGTACTTC
15 | TRBD1 | TRBJ1-3 | - | TRBV12-3/TRBV12-4 | CASSRPTGTGNTIYF | TGTGCCAGCAGCCGGCCGACAGGGACTGGAAACACCATATATTTT
20 | TRBD1 | TRBJ1-4 | once | TRBV4-2 | CASSQSRDRGPPATNEKLFF | TGTGCCAGCAGCCAATCGCGGGACAGGGGGCCCCCTGCAACTAATGAAAAACTGTTTTTT
16 | - | TRBJ2-3 | - | TRBV18 | CASSPPGGTGMDTQYF | TGTGCCAGCTCACCGCCAGGGGGGACCGGGATGGATACGCAGTATTTT
11 | - | TRBJ2-3 | few | TRBV24-1 | CATSNTDTQYF | TGTGCCACCAGCAACACAGATACGCAGTATTTT
16 | TRBD1 | TRBJ1-1 | - | TRBV12-3/TRBV12-4 | CASSLYPLTGGTEAFF | TGTGCCAGCAGTTTATACCCCTTGACAGGGGGCACTGAAGCTTTCTTT
14 | TRBD1 | TRBJ1-2 | - | TRBV7-9 | CASSPATGGDGYTF | TGTGCCAGCAGCCCCGCGACAGGGGGCGATGGCTACACCTTC
14 | - | TRBJ1-4 | few | TRBV4-3 | CASSYGRTNEKLFF | TGCGCCAGCAGCTACGGACGGACTAATGAAAAACTGTTTTTT
13 | - | TRBJ2-5 | - | TRBV7-9 | CASSSQDQETQYF | TGTGCCAGCAGCTCGCAGGATCAAGAGACCCAGTACTTC
14 | - | TRBJ2-1 | few | TRBV6-2/TRBV6-3 | CASSYLPSAGFEFF | TGTGCCAGCAGTTACCTTCCGTCGGCCGGATTCGAGTTCTTC